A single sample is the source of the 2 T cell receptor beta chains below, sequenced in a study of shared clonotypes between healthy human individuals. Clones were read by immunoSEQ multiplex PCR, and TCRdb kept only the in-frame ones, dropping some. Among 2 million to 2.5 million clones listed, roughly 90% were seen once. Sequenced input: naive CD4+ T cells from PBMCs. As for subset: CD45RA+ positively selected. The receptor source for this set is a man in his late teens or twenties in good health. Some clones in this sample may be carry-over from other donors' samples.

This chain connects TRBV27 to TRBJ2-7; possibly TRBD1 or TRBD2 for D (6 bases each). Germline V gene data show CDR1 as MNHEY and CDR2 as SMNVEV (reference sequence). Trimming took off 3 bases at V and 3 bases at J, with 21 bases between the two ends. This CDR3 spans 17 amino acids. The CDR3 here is CASSFTQGGGLDYEQYF. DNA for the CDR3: TGTGCCAGCAGTTTTACCCAAGGAGGGGGATTGGACTACGAGCAGTACTTC.

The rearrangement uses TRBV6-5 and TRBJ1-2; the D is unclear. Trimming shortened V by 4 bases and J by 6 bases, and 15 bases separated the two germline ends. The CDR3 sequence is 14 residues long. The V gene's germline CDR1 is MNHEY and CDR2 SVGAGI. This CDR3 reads CASSLTGDKDGYTF. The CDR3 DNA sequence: TGTGCCAGCAGTTTAACGGGCGACAAGGATGGCTACACCTTC.